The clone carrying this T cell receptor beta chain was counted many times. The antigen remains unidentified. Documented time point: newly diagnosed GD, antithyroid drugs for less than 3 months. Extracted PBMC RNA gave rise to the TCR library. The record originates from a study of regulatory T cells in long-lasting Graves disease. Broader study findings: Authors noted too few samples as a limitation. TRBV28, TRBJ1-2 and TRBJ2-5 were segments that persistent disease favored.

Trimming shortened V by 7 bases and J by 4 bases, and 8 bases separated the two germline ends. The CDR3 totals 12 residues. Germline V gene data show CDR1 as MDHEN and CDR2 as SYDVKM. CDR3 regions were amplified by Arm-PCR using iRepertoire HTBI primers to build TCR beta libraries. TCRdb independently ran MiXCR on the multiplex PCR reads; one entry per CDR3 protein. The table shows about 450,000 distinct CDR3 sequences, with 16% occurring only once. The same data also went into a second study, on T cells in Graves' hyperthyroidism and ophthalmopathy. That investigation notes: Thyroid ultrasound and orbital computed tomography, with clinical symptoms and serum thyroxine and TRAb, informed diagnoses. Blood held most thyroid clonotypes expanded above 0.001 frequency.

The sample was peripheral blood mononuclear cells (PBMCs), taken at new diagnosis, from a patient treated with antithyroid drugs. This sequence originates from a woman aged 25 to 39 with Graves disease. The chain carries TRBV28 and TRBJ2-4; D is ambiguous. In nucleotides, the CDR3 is TGTGCCAGCACGGGTGAAAAAAACATTCAGTACTTC. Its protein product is CASTGEKNIQYF. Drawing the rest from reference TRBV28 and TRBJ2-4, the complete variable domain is DVKVTQSSRYLVKRTGEKVFLECVQDMDHENMFWYRQDPGLGLRLIYFSYDVKMKEKGDIPEGYSVSREKKERFSLILESASTNQTSMYLCASTGEKNIQYFGAGTRLSVL.